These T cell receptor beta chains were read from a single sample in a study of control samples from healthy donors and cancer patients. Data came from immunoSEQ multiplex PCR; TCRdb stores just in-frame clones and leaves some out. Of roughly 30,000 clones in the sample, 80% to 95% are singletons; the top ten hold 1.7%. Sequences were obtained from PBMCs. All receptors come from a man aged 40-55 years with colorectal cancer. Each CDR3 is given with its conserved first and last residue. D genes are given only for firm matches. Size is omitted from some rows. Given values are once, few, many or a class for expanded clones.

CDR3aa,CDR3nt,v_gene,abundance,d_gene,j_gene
CASSVGRGTDTQYF,TGTGCCAGCAGCGTGGGGAGGGGCACAGATACGCAGTATTTT,TRBV9,NA,TRBD2,TRBJ2-3
CASSQDPSGGASSYEQYF,TGTGCCAGCAGCCAAGATCCCAGCGGGGGGGCCAGCTCCTACGAGCAGTACTTC,TRBV4-2,NA,TRBD2,TRBJ2-7
CAWSDGLVGRPQHF,TGTGCCTGGAGTGATGGTCTTGTTGGCAGGCCCCAGCATTTT,TRBV30,NA,NA,TRBJ1-5
CASSSDRGGETQYF,TGTGCCAGCAGTTCCGACAGGGGTGGGGAGACCCAGTACTTC,TRBV27,NA,TRBD1,TRBJ2-5
CASKVIAPEAFF,TGTGCCAGCAAAGTTATCGCTCCTGAAGCTTTCTTT,TRBV12-3/TRBV12-4,NA,NA,TRBJ1-1
CASSLEAGEQFF,TGTGCCAGCAGCTTAGAGGCAGGTGAGCAGTTCTTC,TRBV7-9,NA,NA,TRBJ2-1
CSVQPTVNTGELFF,TGCAGCGTTCAGCCCACAGTTAACACCGGGGAGCTGTTTTTT,TRBV29-1,NA,NA,TRBJ2-2
CASSPPGQGRDSPLHF,TGTGCCAGCTCACCACCGGGACAGGGAAGAGATTCACCCCTCCACTTT,TRBV18,NA,TRBD1,TRBJ1-6
CASSNPDSTNTGELFF,TGTGCCAGTAGTAACCCGGACAGCACGAACACCGGGGAGCTGTTTTTT,TRBV19,NA,NA,TRBJ2-2
CSARRGYEQYF,TGCAGTGCTCGCCGTGGCTACGAGCAGTACTTC,TRBV20-1,NA,NA,TRBJ2-7
CASSQGANTEAFF,TGTGCCAGCAGCCAGGGGGCAAACACTGAAGCTTTCTTT,TRBV3-1/TRBV3-2,NA,NA,TRBJ1-1
CASSLVGQINSPLHF,TGTGCCAGCAGCTTGGTGGGACAGATAAATTCACCCCTCCACTTT,TRBV5-6,NA,TRBD1,TRBJ1-6
CASSLTGQPQHF,TGTGCCAGCAGTTTGACAGGGCAGCCCCAGCATTTT,TRBV2,NA,TRBD1,TRBJ1-5
CASSLVKETEAFF,TGTGCCAGCAGCTTAGTGAAGGAAACTGAAGCTTTCTTT,TRBV7-9,NA,NA,TRBJ1-1
CASSPRTGGLADTQYF,TGCGCCAGCAGCCCAAGGACAGGGGGCTTAGCAGATACGCAGTATTTT,TRBV5-1,NA,TRBD1,TRBJ2-3
CASSSDWPEFYEQYF,TGTGCCAGCAGCTCTGACTGGCCAGAGTTCTACGAGCAGTACTTC,TRBV11-2,NA,NA,TRBJ2-7
CASSQRGTVLKTEAFF,TGTGCCAGCAGCCAAAGGGGGACAGTCTTAAAGACTGAAGCTTTCTTT,TRBV5-4,NA,TRBD1,TRBJ1-1
CASSPERINSGNTIYF,TGTGCCAGCAGCCCCGAGCGGATTAACTCTGGAAACACCATATATTTT,TRBV13,few,NA,TRBJ1-3
CASSSGQGKTKNIQYF,TGTGCCAGCAGCTCCGGACAGGGAAAAACCAAAAACATTCAGTACTTC,TRBV11-1,NA,TRBD1,TRBJ2-4
CASSLERQTYEQYF,TGTGCCAGCAGCTTAGAGCGACAGACCTACGAGCAGTACTTC,TRBV7-8,NA,NA,TRBJ2-7
CASSRDRANTGELFF,TGTGCCAGCAGCCGGGACCGAGCGAACACCGGGGAGCTGTTTTTT,TRBV7-6,NA,NA,TRBJ2-2
CASSLDLQNTEAFF,TGCGCCAGCAGCTTGGACTTACAGAACACTGAAGCTTTCTTT,TRBV5-1,NA,NA,TRBJ1-1
CASSLPFRLAGVYNEQFF,TGTGCCAGCAGCTTACCTTTTAGGCTAGCGGGGGTCTACAATGAGCAGTTCTTC,TRBV7-9,NA,TRBD2,TRBJ2-1
CASRWRQPKNYGYTF,TGTGCCAGCAGGTGGAGACAACCGAAGAACTATGGCTACACCTTC,TRBV7-2,NA,NA,TRBJ1-2
CASSQRGETQYF,TGTGCCAGCAGTCAAAGGGGGGAGACCCAGTACTTC,TRBV12-3/TRBV12-4,NA,NA,TRBJ2-5
CATSDSGEGYGYTF,TGTGCCACCAGTGATTCCGGAGAGGGCTATGGCTACACCTTC,TRBV24-1,NA,NA,TRBJ1-2
CASSSRGAYNEQFF,TGTGCCAGCAGCTCTCGAGGGGCTTACAATGAGCAGTTCTTC,TRBV11-3,NA,NA,TRBJ2-1
CASSPLGQGGYGYTF,TGCGCCAGCAGCCCCCTGGGACAGGGTGGCTATGGCTACACCTTC,TRBV5-1,NA,TRBD1,TRBJ1-2
CASSLEGAGANVLTF,TGCGCCAGCAGCTTGGAGGGTGCTGGGGCCAACGTCCTGACTTTC,TRBV5-1,NA,NA,TRBJ2-6
CSATGDEQFF,TGCAGTGCTACCGGGGATGAGCAGTTCTTC,TRBV20-1,once,NA,TRBJ2-1